This passage covers 8 T cell receptor beta chains from one sample sequenced in a study of blood T cells in healthy people across ages. Using a J-beta primer mix together with a sample-barcoded 5' primer, a second PCR was run for 7 to 11 cycles. TCRdb passed the 5' RACE reads through MiXCR, listing each CDR3 protein once. The repertoire holds about 600,000 distinct CDR3 sequences, with around half as singletons. The sequenced material came from blood. These receptors were collected from a man of 80 years or more in good health.

The chain is built from TRBV6-5 and TRBJ2-5, with D possibly matching TRBD2 (7 bases). Germline-derived CDR1 and CDR2 are MNHEY and SVGAGI. V gave up 2 bases and J gave up 0 bases, with 13 bases separating them. The CDR3 has 16 residues. The CDR3, as DNA: TGTGCCAGCAGTTACCTTTCGGGGGGCGACCAAGAGACCCAGTACTTC. Its translation is CASSYLSGGDQETQYF.

This clonotype was counted at least ten times. The V gene is TRBV7-9, the J gene TRBJ1-5, with D possibly matching TRBD1 (5 bases). The CDR3 covers 13 residues. V was trimmed by 1 base and J by 5 bases, leaving 6 bases between them. Germline V CDR1 and CDR2: SEHNR, FQNEAQ (reference sequence). CDR3 residues: CASSLGGDQPQHF. The DNA for the CDR3 is TGTGCCAGCAGCTTAGGGGGGGATCAGCCCCAGCATTTT.

In its sample, this clonotype was seen many times. This chain joins TRBV7-9 and TRBJ2-1; 14 bases map to TRBD2. This CDR3 region has 15 residues. Trimming cost V 0 bases and J 8 bases; bases outside gene matches: 0. The germline V gene has CDR1 SEHNR and CDR2 FQNEAQ (reference sequence). The CDR3 coding sequence is TGTGCCAGCAGCTTAGCGGGACTAGCGGGAGATGAGCAGTTCTTC. Amino acid sequence: CASSLAGLAGDEQFF.

This chain joins TRBV20-1 and TRBJ2-3; the match to TRBD2 covers 8 bases. Per germline, CDR1 DFQATT and CDR2 SNEGSKA (reference sequence). The CDR3 is made up of 15 amino acids. With V trimmed by 1 base and J by 0 bases, 3 bases remained unmatched. CDR3 coding DNA: TGCAGTGCTAGAGTCCCTAGCGGGAGCACAGATACGCAGTATTTT. Its translation: CSARVPSGSTDTQYF.

This clonotype was picked up a small number of times. The V and J genes are TRBV27 and TRBJ2-7; 11 bases match TRBD2. With 4 bases clipped from V and 1 base from J, the junction kept 6 bases outside the gene matches. Germline V gene lookup returns CDR1 MNHEY and CDR2 SMNVEV (reference sequence). The CDR3 extends over 16 amino acids. This CDR3 is CASSSPRLAGSYEQYF. CDR3 sequence (DNA): TGTGCCAGCAGTTCCCCTCGACTAGCGGGATCCTACGAGCAGTACTTC.

This clonotype was detected a few times. The chain is built from TRBV29-1 and TRBJ2-7, with 11 bases fitting TRBD1. Germline V CDR1 and CDR2: SQVTM, ANQGSEA. The CDR3 is made up of 13 amino acids. V lost 3 bases, J lost 6 bases, and 4 bases stayed unmatched. CDR3 sequence reads: CSVEGTGGPEQYF. The CDR3, as DNA: TGCAGCGTTGAGGGGACAGGGGGACCCGAGCAGTACTTC.

This clonotype showed up just a few times. In DNA form, the CDR3 reads TGCAGTGCTAGAGGTTCTCAGCCCCAGCATTTT. This codes for CSARGSQPQHF. The gene calls are TRBV20-1 and TRBJ1-5, with unresolved D. The CDR3 extends over 11 amino acids. The V and J ends lost 1 base and 6 bases respectively, with 4 bases between them. Germline CDR1 reads DFQATT; CDR2 reads SNEGSKA (reference sequence).

Only a few counts were recorded for this clonotype. The rearrangement links TRBV6-1 to TRBJ1-2; D ambiguous. CDR1 is MNHNS, CDR2 SASEGT, per germline. V was shortened by 0 bases and J by 3 bases, with 8 bases between the two germline ends. The CDR3 runs 14 residues. Written as DNA, the CDR3 is TGTGCCAGCAGTGAAGCCGCGGGTGACTATGGCTACACCTTC. Its protein product is CASSEAAGDYGYTF.